Included here is one T cell receptor (beta chain) sequence, with context. The trim removed 4 bases at V and 5 bases at J, leaving 13 bases unmatched. Germline V gene sequence: CDR1 KGHSH, CDR2 LQKENI. The CDR3 spans 17 residues. The entry originates in a study of monozygotic twins with cystic fibrosis. Clones were read by immunoSEQ multiplex PCR, and TCRdb kept only the in-frame ones, dropping some. The sample consists of roughly 35,000 clones, 84% of them appearing once. Source material: blood. V is TRBV18 and J is TRBJ2-2; 7 nucleotides align to TRBD2. The receptor comes from a girl aged 2 to 10 with cystic fibrosis. The CDR3 is CASSLSKRGLLTGELFF. CDR3 DNA sequence: TGTGCCAGCTCACTCTCCAAGCGGGGTCTGTTGACCGGGGAGCTGTTTTTT.